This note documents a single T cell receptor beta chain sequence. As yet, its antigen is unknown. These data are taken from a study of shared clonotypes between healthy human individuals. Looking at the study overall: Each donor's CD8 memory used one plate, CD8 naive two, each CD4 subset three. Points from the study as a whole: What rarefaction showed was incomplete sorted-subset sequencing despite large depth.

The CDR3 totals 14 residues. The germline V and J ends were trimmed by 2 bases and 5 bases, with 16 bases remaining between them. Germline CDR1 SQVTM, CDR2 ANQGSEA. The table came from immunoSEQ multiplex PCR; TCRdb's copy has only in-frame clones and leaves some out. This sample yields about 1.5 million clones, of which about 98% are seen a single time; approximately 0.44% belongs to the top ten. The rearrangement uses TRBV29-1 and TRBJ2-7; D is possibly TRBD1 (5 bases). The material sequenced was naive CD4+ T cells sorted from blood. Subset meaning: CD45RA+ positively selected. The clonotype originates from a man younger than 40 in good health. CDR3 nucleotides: TGCAGCGTTGAAATTAAAGGGGTTCAGGACGAGCAGTACTTC. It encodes CSVEIKGVQDEQYF.